The source of this TCR beta chain is a study of blood T cell repertoires in COVID-19. Turning to the study itself: Sources were T cells, B-cell-depleted T cells, or PBMCs; the material itself was cDNA or gDNA.

Study processing details: Nucleated cell counts were estimated from reference gene primer amplification. Repertoires were generated with immunoSEQ multiplex PCR, while TCRdb's copy carries only in-frame clones and drops some. That table is the source of V, J and clone size, and D and trimming were worked out from the DNA. This table has about 260,000 clones, 87% appearing once. The germline CDR1 and CDR2 sequences are SNHLY and FYNNEI. V was shortened by 6 bases and J by 7 bases, with 18 bases between the two germline ends. The length of the CDR3 is 14 residues. This chain joins TRBV2 and TRBJ1-2; TRBD1 might be the D (6 bases). The TCR comes from a woman in her fifties or sixties who had recovered from COVID-19. The sequencing input was peripheral blood. CDR3 region: CASRGTGTKAGYTF. In nucleotides, the CDR3 is TGTGCCAGCAGGGGGACCGGGACAAAGGCTGGCTACACCTTC.